These T cell receptor beta chains were read from a single sample in a study of T-cell memory formation after mild COVID-19. Using its own MiXCR run on the 5' RACE reads, TCRdb lists one record per CDR3 protein. The repertoire includes fewer than 700,000 distinct CDR3 sequences, roughly 17% of them detected once, and around 12% sits in the top ten. The sequencing sample was made of PBMCs or a T cell subset sorted from them (not recorded which). The receptors derive from an adult woman who had mild COVID-19 (a few samples of this study predate the infection). Cell type and time point are not known. Each CDR3 is given with its conserved first and last residue. D genes are given only for firm matches. A row's size may be missing; if present it is once, few, many or a size class.

d_gene: -; abundance: many; v_gene: TRBV5-6; j_gene: TRBJ2-1; CDR3nt: TGTGCCAGCAGCTCCAGGTACAATGAGCAGTTCTTC; CDR3aa: CASSSRYNEQFF
d_gene: TRBD2; abundance: -; v_gene: TRBV12-3/TRBV12-4; j_gene: TRBJ2-7; CDR3nt: TGTGCCAGCAGTTTCTTCCTAGCGGGAGGGCACGAGCAGTACTTC; CDR3aa: CASSFFLAGGHEQYF
d_gene: -; abundance: -; v_gene: TRBV5-1; j_gene: TRBJ2-1; CDR3nt: TGCGCCAGCAGCGGGACCATCTACAATGAGCAGTTCTTC; CDR3aa: CASSGTIYNEQFF
d_gene: -; abundance: -; v_gene: TRBV2; j_gene: TRBJ2-1; CDR3nt: TGTGCCAGCAGGGACGAGTACAATGAGCAGTTCTTC; CDR3aa: CASRDEYNEQFF
d_gene: -; abundance: -; v_gene: TRBV4-1; j_gene: TRBJ1-5; CDR3nt: TGCGCCAGCAGCCAAGAGGAGGAAAGCAATCAGCCCCAGCATTTT; CDR3aa: CASSQEEESNQPQHF
d_gene: -; abundance: -; v_gene: TRBV7-6; j_gene: TRBJ2-5; CDR3nt: TGTGCCAGCAGCTTACGGGAAGGAGGAGAGACCCAGTACTTC; CDR3aa: CASSLREGGETQYF
d_gene: TRBD2; abundance: few; v_gene: TRBV7-2; j_gene: TRBJ2-1; CDR3nt: TGTGCCAGCAGACGCTCAGCGGGGGGGCAGTTAATGTTCTTC; CDR3aa: CASRRSAGGQLMFF
d_gene: -; abundance: -; v_gene: TRBV23-1; j_gene: TRBJ1-5; CDR3nt: TGCGCCAGCAGTCAATCTTGTTACGGGAGGAATCAGCCCCAGCATTTT; CDR3aa: CASSQSCYGRNQPQHF
d_gene: TRBD1; abundance: -; v_gene: TRBV7-2; j_gene: TRBJ1-2; CDR3nt: TGTGCCAGCAGTTCTACAGGGGGCATTGGCTACACCTTC; CDR3aa: CASSSTGGIGYTF
d_gene: TRBD1; abundance: -; v_gene: TRBV29-1; j_gene: TRBJ2-7; CDR3nt: TGCAGCGTTGAAGGAGTGTCGACAGGGGAGTACTACGAGCAGTACTTC; CDR3aa: CSVEGVSTGEYYEQYF
d_gene: TRBD2; abundance: few; v_gene: TRBV18; j_gene: TRBJ2-1; CDR3nt: TGTGCCAGCTCACCAAGGTTAGCTAGCGGGAGCGGGAATGAGCAGTTCTTC; CDR3aa: CASSPRLASGSGNEQFF
d_gene: TRBD1; abundance: few; v_gene: TRBV4-2; j_gene: TRBJ1-4; CDR3nt: TGTGCCAGCAGCCAAGATAGGACAGGGGATGAAAAACTGTTTTTT; CDR3aa: CASSQDRTGDEKLFF
d_gene: TRBD2; abundance: few; v_gene: TRBV7-2; j_gene: TRBJ2-7; CDR3nt: TGTGCCAGCAGCTCTGGCGGGAGTGGGTACGAGCAGTACTTC; CDR3aa: CASSSGGSGYEQYF
d_gene: -; abundance: -; v_gene: TRBV6-5; j_gene: TRBJ2-7; CDR3nt: TGTGCCAGCAGTACGAACTACGAGCAGTACTTC; CDR3aa: CASSTNYEQYF
d_gene: TRBD1; abundance: -; v_gene: TRBV2; j_gene: TRBJ1-6; CDR3nt: TGTGCCAGCAGTGAACGGGGGACAGGGGGCTCCTATAATTCACCCCTCCACTTT; CDR3aa: CASSERGTGGSYNSPLHF
d_gene: -; abundance: few; v_gene: TRBV5-6; j_gene: TRBJ2-1; CDR3nt: TGTGCCAGCAGCTTGCCGGGACCCAGGGGGGCTTACAATGAGCAGTTCTTC; CDR3aa: CASSLPGPRGAYNEQFF
d_gene: -; abundance: few; v_gene: TRBV7-8; j_gene: TRBJ2-1; CDR3nt: TGTGCCAGCAGCTTAGTTGTGTCGGGGCTAGCGTACCGCATGACTTACAATGAGCAGTTCTTC; CDR3aa: CASSLVVSGLAYRMTYNEQFF
d_gene: -; abundance: -; v_gene: TRBV10-2; j_gene: TRBJ2-7; CDR3nt: TGCGCCAGCAGACCCCGGAGTGCGGCGGACTCCTACGAGCAGTACTTC; CDR3aa: CASRPRSAADSYEQYF
d_gene: -; abundance: -; v_gene: TRBV19; j_gene: TRBJ2-7; CDR3nt: TGTGCCAGTAGTATAAATCCCAGCGACGCGGTAGGACTCCCAAGCTCCTACGAGCAGTACTTC; CDR3aa: CASSINPSDAVGLPSSYEQYF
d_gene: -; abundance: few; v_gene: TRBV7-9; j_gene: TRBJ1-2; CDR3nt: TGTGCCAGCAACCCTGGGGCCGAGAGTGTCTACACCTTC; CDR3aa: CASNPGAESVYTF
d_gene: -; abundance: few; v_gene: TRBV7-2; j_gene: TRBJ2-7; CDR3nt: TGTGCCAGCAGCCCCATGTCTCAACTGAGCTCCTACGAGCAGTACTTC; CDR3aa: CASSPMSQLSSYEQYF
d_gene: -; abundance: -; v_gene: TRBV6-5; j_gene: TRBJ1-5; CDR3nt: TGTGCCAGCAGTGCCACACCTAAACAGCCCCAGCATTTT; CDR3aa: CASSATPKQPQHF
d_gene: TRBD2; abundance: -; v_gene: TRBV18; j_gene: TRBJ2-2; CDR3nt: TGTGCCAGCTCACCACCTACCGGGGGGGCCGGTCGTGCCGGGGAGCTGTTTTTT; CDR3aa: CASSPPTGGAGRAGELFF
d_gene: -; abundance: few; v_gene: TRBV3-1; j_gene: TRBJ1-1; CDR3nt: TGTGCCAGCAGCCAAAACCCGACAGGGAACACTGAAGCTTTCTTT; CDR3aa: CASSQNPTGNTEAFF
d_gene: TRBD1; abundance: -; v_gene: TRBV6-5; j_gene: TRBJ1-1; CDR3nt: TGTGCCAGCAGTTACTCGAACAGGGGACTAACTGAAGCTTTCTTT; CDR3aa: CASSYSNRGLTEAFF
d_gene: TRBD1; abundance: -; v_gene: TRBV12-3/TRBV12-4; j_gene: TRBJ2-7; CDR3nt: TGTGCCAGCAGTTTAGGGACAGGGTTCCGCGTCGAGCAGTACTTC; CDR3aa: CASSLGTGFRVEQYF
d_gene: -; abundance: -; v_gene: TRBV12-3/TRBV12-4; j_gene: TRBJ1-1; CDR3nt: TGTGCCAGCAGTTTATGGGTCTCTGAAGCTTTCTTT; CDR3aa: CASSLWVSEAFF
d_gene: -; abundance: -; v_gene: TRBV14; j_gene: TRBJ2-5; CDR3nt: TGTGCCAGCAGCAAAGGGGATTTCGGGGAGACCCAGTACTTC; CDR3aa: CASSKGDFGETQYF
d_gene: -; abundance: -; v_gene: TRBV27; j_gene: TRBJ2-7; CDR3nt: TGTGCCAGCAGTTTATCTCATACTACCCCCGGCCCCTACGAGCAGTACTTC; CDR3aa: CASSLSHTTPGPYEQYF
d_gene: -; abundance: -; v_gene: TRBV10-3; j_gene: TRBJ2-3; CDR3nt: TGTGCCATCAGTGAGTCGACAACGAGCACAGATACGCAGTATTTT; CDR3aa: CAISESTTSTDTQYF
d_gene: TRBD1; abundance: -; v_gene: TRBV24-1; j_gene: TRBJ2-1; CDR3nt: TGTGCCACCAGTGACCCGGCCAGGGGGAAGCAGTTCTTC; CDR3aa: CATSDPARGKQFF
d_gene: TRBD1; abundance: -; v_gene: TRBV12-3/TRBV12-4; j_gene: TRBJ2-4; CDR3nt: TGTGCCAGCAGTCGGACAGGGAGCACCAAAAACATTCAGTACTTC; CDR3aa: CASSRTGSTKNIQYF
d_gene: TRBD1; abundance: few; v_gene: TRBV29-1; j_gene: TRBJ2-1; CDR3nt: TGCAGCGTTGCTCGACAGGGGGATGAGCAGTTCTTC; CDR3aa: CSVARQGDEQFF
d_gene: -; abundance: few; v_gene: TRBV4-3; j_gene: TRBJ1-1; CDR3nt: TGCGCCAGCAGCCAAGTCGTGGGGGCCGAAGCTTTCTTT; CDR3aa: CASSQVVGAEAFF
d_gene: TRBD2; abundance: few; v_gene: TRBV29-1; j_gene: TRBJ2-5; CDR3nt: TGCAGCGTTGCGGGGACTAGCCGAGAGACCCAGTACTTC; CDR3aa: CSVAGTSRETQYF
d_gene: -; abundance: few; v_gene: TRBV5-1; j_gene: TRBJ1-1; CDR3nt: TGCGCCAGCAGGCTTCTCGGAGAGGGCACTGAAGCTTTCTTT; CDR3aa: CASRLLGEGTEAFF
d_gene: TRBD1; abundance: few; v_gene: TRBV30; j_gene: TRBJ1-2; CDR3nt: TGTGCCTCCTACAGGGGGACTAACTATGGCTACACCTTC; CDR3aa: CASYRGTNYGYTF
d_gene: -; abundance: -; v_gene: TRBV2; j_gene: TRBJ2-1; CDR3nt: TGTGCCAGCAGCGAAACATCCTCCTACAATGAGCAGTTCTTC; CDR3aa: CASSETSSYNEQFF
d_gene: -; abundance: few; v_gene: TRBV6-2/TRBV6-3; j_gene: TRBJ1-3; CDR3nt: TGTGCCAGCAGTCGGGATTACTCTGGAAACACCATATATTTT; CDR3aa: CASSRDYSGNTIYF
d_gene: -; abundance: few; v_gene: TRBV9; j_gene: TRBJ2-7; CDR3nt: TGTGCCAGCAGCGTAAGCTCGGCCCTGGTCTACGAGCAGTACTTC; CDR3aa: CASSVSSALVYEQYF
d_gene: -; abundance: -; v_gene: TRBV5-1; j_gene: TRBJ2-1; CDR3nt: TGCGCCAGCAGCTTGGGCTCGGAGGCCTACAATGAGCAGTTCTTC; CDR3aa: CASSLGSEAYNEQFF
d_gene: TRBD1; abundance: many; v_gene: TRBV7-2; j_gene: TRBJ2-1; CDR3nt: TGTGCCAGCAGCTTGGGGACAGGCTCCTACAATGAGCAGTTCTTC; CDR3aa: CASSLGTGSYNEQFF